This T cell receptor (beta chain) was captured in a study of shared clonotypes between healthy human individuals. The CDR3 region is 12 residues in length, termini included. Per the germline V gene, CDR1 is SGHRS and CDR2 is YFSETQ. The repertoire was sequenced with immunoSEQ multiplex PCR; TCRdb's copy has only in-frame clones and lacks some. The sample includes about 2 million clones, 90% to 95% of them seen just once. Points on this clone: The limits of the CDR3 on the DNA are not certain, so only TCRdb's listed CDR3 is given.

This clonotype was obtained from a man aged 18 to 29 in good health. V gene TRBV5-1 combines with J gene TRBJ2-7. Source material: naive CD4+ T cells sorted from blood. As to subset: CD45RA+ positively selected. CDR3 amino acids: CASSVGPGISYF.